The next 11 T cell receptor beta chains were all read from a single sample in a study of T cells after yellow fever vaccination. TCRdb called the 5' RACE reads again in MiXCR, with one record for every CDR3 protein. This sample has around 320,000 distinct CDR3 sequences, with approximately 11% found just once. This specimen was CD4+ T cells sorted from PBMCs, taken 45 days after the yellow fever booster vaccination. The receptor source for this set is a man aged 18 to 29 who received the YFV17D yellow fever vaccine.

Only a few counts were recorded for this clonotype. V and J are TRBV24-1 and TRBJ2-7, with D possibly matching TRBD2 (5 bases). The germline CDR1 and CDR2 sequences are KGHDR and SFDVKD. V gave up 4 bases and J gave up 2 bases, with 20 bases separating them. This CDR3 region has 17 residues. The CDR3 here is CATSDRRPRTVTYEQYV. The CDR3 DNA follows: TGTGCCACCAGTGACCGCCGGCCCAGGACTGTAACCTACGAGCAGTACGTC.

This clonotype appeared a few times. The chain links TRBV6-1 to TRBJ1-2, with D unclear. The CDR3 has 15 amino acids. Germline V lookup: CDR1 MNHNS, CDR2 SASEGT. V was pared by 4 bases and J by 4 bases, with 16 bases between. CDR3 in DNA: TGTGCCAGCAGTGTGGCTTCATTTCTTAGCTATGGCTACACCTTC. Its protein product is CASSVASFLSYGYTF.

This clonotype was detected only a few times. The chain carries TRBV7-2 and TRBJ1-5, with D tentatively TRBD1 (5 bases). CDR3 length: 16 residues. Germline V gene sequence: CDR1 SGHTA, CDR2 FQGNSA. V lost 5 bases and J lost 1, with 15 bases in between. CDR3 sequence: CASSVGHWGSNQPQHF. DNA of the CDR3: TGTGCCAGCAGCGTAGGACACTGGGGGAGCAATCAGCCCCAGCATTTT.

This clonotype turned up a few times. The gene calls are TRBV6-6 and TRBJ1-6; D not certain. Germline V gene lookup returns CDR1 MNHNY and CDR2 SVGAGI (reference sequence). Trimming took 5 bases from V and 4 from J, leaving 15 bases between them. The CDR3 spans 16 residues. CDR3 sequence reads: CASSEVWRVYNSPLHF. CDR3 nucleotide sequence: TGTGCCAGCAGTGAGGTCTGGAGGGTTTATAATTCACCCCTCCACTTT.

The sample holds a few counts of this clonotype. The chain uses TRBV11-2 and TRBJ1-2; weak D call: TRBD1 (6 bases). V shed 2 bases and J shed 7 bases, with 20 bases lying between them. There are 16 residues in the CDR3. CDR1 SGHAT and CDR2 FQNNGV come from the germline V gene. CDR3 sequence (DNA): TGTGCCAGCAGCTTACAAAGGGGGGCACAGGGATCTGGCTACACCTTC. Amino acid sequence: CASSLQRGAQGSGYTF.

V usage is TRBV11-2 and J usage is TRBJ1-1; a weak D match, TRBD1 (6 bases). This CDR3 has 16 residues. The germline V gene encodes CDR1 SGHAT and CDR2 FQNNGV. Deletions cut 0 bases from V and 3 bases from J, with 14 bases between. In DNA form, the CDR3 reads TGTGCCAGCAGCTTAGATACGGGGGCGGGATACACTGAAGCTTTCTTT. The encoded protein is CASSLDTGAGYTEAFF.

The rearrangement joins TRBV5-1 to TRBJ2-1; tentative D call: TRBD2 (5 bases). The CDR3 length is 11 residues. The germline V and J ends were trimmed by 3 bases and 13 bases, with 11 bases remaining between them. Germline V gene lookup returns CDR1 SGHRS and CDR2 YFSETQ. The CDR3 sequence: CASSSADFQFF. In nucleotides, the CDR3 is TGCGCCAGCAGCTCAGCGGACTTCCAGTTCTTC.

The rearrangement links TRBV10-3 to TRBJ2-1; 7 nucleotides agree with TRBD1. V lost 8 bases to trimming and J lost 4 bases; unmatched junction nucleotides: 11. From germline, CDR1 is ENHRY and CDR2 SYGVKD. CDR3 length: 15 residues. CDR3 in DNA: TGTGCCATCGGTTACACAGGGGCATTGTACAATGAGCAGTTCTTC. It is translated as CAIGYTGALYNEQFF.

The rearrangement links TRBV4-1 to TRBJ2-3; D possibly uses TRBD1 or TRBD2 (6 bases each). The CDR3 is 17 residues long. Trimming pared 1 base from V and 4 bases from J, leaving 18 bases between. CDR1 and CDR2 (germline): MGHRA, YSYEKL. CDR3 DNA: TGCGCCAGCAGCCAAGTGGGTCGGGGGCGCGAGGCAGATACGCAGTATTTT. This sequence encodes CASSQVGRGREADTQYF.

J is TRBJ1-1 and V is TRBV12-3 or TRBV12-4; possible D gene TRBD1, 5 bases. V was pared by 2 bases and J by 11 bases, with 9 bases between. The CDR3 totals 11 residues. The CDR3 DNA follows: TGTGCCAGCAGTTTATTCGGGGCGGCTTTCTTT. Translation gives CASSLFGAAFF.

V usage is TRBV7-2 and J usage is TRBJ1-4; D uncertain. The length of the CDR3 is 15 residues. CDR1 is SGHTA and CDR2 is FQGNSA in the germline V gene. Trimming took 6 bases from V and 3 from J, leaving 14 bases between them. CDR3 in amino acids: CASSPQWLSNEKLFF. The CDR3 DNA reads TGTGCCAGCAGTCCTCAGTGGCTCTCTAATGAAAAACTGTTTTTT.